The 10 T cell receptor beta chains listed next were all sequenced from one sample in a study of regulatory T cells in long-lasting Graves disease. The time point is: newly diagnosed GD, antithyroid drugs for less than 3 months. Preparation of the TCR library used RNA extracted from PBMCs. Investigators prepared the TCR beta libraries by applying iRepertoire HTBI primers and Arm-PCR of CDR3 regions. A single record per CDR3 protein comes from TCRdb applying MiXCR to the multiplex PCR reads. This table has under 300,000 distinct CDR3 sequences, about 19% appearing once. Material: peripheral blood mononuclear cells (PBMCs), obtained at new diagnosis, from a patient treated with antithyroid drugs. These receptors came from a female donor with Graves disease.

The chain joins TRBV7-9 to TRBJ2-3, with 9 bases matching TRBD2. J lost 1 base, V lost 3 bases, and 8 bases had no gene match. CDR1 is SEHNR, CDR2 FQNEAQ, per germline (reference sequence). The CDR3 is 17 amino acids. CDR3 in amino acids: CASSLVSGSGGTDTQYF. In DNA form, the CDR3 reads TGTGCCAGCAGCTTGGTTAGCGGGAGTGGTGGCACAGATACGCAGTATTTT.

This clonotype was observed at least ten times. V gene TRBV11-2 combines with J gene TRBJ2-6; 10 nucleotides match TRBD1. The CDR3 is 22 amino acids. After removal of 2 bases from V and 5 bases from J, the junction contained 21 bases not matched to a gene. Germline loops: CDR1 SGHAT, CDR2 FQNNGV. CDR3 protein: CASSLSILDRGRYGSRANVLTF. CDR3 bases: TGTGCCAGCAGCTTAAGCATCCTGGACAGGGGGAGATACGGGTCTCGGGCCAACGTCCTGACTTTC. Full variable domain (missing parts from reference TRBV11-2 and TRBJ2-6): EAGVAQSPRYKIIEKRQSVAFWCNPISGHATLYWYQQILGQGPKLLIQFQNNGVVDDSQLPKDRFSAERLKGVDSTLKIQPAKLEDSAVYLCASSLSILDRGRYGSRANVLTFGAGSRLTVL.

This clonotype was detected ten times or more. The chain uses TRBV7-2 and TRBJ2-1, with 7 nucleotides matching TRBD2. Trimming cost V 6 bases and J 1 base; bases outside gene matches: 12. Per germline, CDR1 SGHTA and CDR2 FQGNSA. This CDR3 has 17 amino acids. This chain's CDR3 is CASRRSGTKFSYNEQFF. In DNA form, the CDR3 reads TGTGCCAGCAGGCGATCCGGGACTAAATTTTCCTACAATGAGCAGTTCTTC.

The V and J genes are TRBV2 and TRBJ2-1; 9 nucleotides align to TRBD1. The V and J ends lost 6 bases and 6 bases, in that order; junction bases with no gene match: 3. CDR3 length equals 13 residues. Germline-derived CDR1 and CDR2 are SNHLY and FYNNEI. This CDR3 reads CASRTGGSNEQFF. CDR3 DNA sequence: TGTGCCAGCAGGACAGGGGGGAGCAATGAGCAGTTCTTC.

This clonotype was observed many times. The chain recombines TRBV12-3 or TRBV12-4 with TRBJ1-5; D call uncertain. Trimming took 3 bases from V and 1 from J, leaving 10 bases between them. This CDR3 is built from 15 residues. CDR3 in amino acids: CASSFYSTSNQPQHF. The DNA for the CDR3 is TGTGCCAGCAGTTTTTACAGCACAAGCAATCAGCCCCAGCATTTT.

The V and J genes are TRBV7-9 and TRBJ1-6, with 8 bases aligning to TRBD1. Per the germline V gene, CDR1 is SEHNR and CDR2 is FQNEAQ (reference sequence). V was pared by 5 bases and J by 7 bases, with 22 bases of the junction left unmatched. This CDR3 spans 20 amino acids. The CDR3 region is CASSPPGWDRIKEDNSPLHF. In DNA, the CDR3 is TGTGCCAGCAGCCCCCCTGGGTGGGACAGGATTAAGGAGGACAATTCACCCCTCCACTTT.

This clonotype is labeled as medium-sized (0.01 to 0.1%). The chain employs TRBV27 and TRBJ1-1, with 12 bases matching TRBD1. The V and J ends lost 5 bases and 3 bases, in that order; junction bases with no gene match: 13. The CDR3 covers 18 residues. In germline, CDR1 is MNHEY, CDR2 SMNVEV (reference sequence). CDR3 nucleotide sequence: TGTGCCAGCAGTAGACCTGGGACAGGGGGCCCGCTTGACACTGAAGCTTTCTTT. The encoded protein is CASSRPGTGGPLDTEAFF.

This clonotype came up a few times. CDR3 bases: TGTGCCAGCTCAAAAGGGGTCGGGATAGGAATAAACACTGAAGCTTTCTTT. It codes for CASSKGVGIGINTEAFF. This chain connects TRBV18 to TRBJ1-1, with D possibly TRBD1 on 5 matching bases. Germline CDR1 reads KGHSH; CDR2 reads LQKENI. V was shortened by 5 bases and J by 2 bases, with 21 bases between the two germline ends. CDR3 length: 17 amino acids.

This clonotype was detected ten times or more. The chain combines TRBV28 with TRBJ1-6; D is ambiguous. Per the germline V gene, CDR1 is MDHEN and CDR2 is SYDVKM. V lost 6 bases to trimming and J lost 5 bases, with 2 bases between them. The length of the CDR3 is 11 residues. CDR3 coding DNA: TGTGCCAGCAGGGATAATTCACCCCTCCACTTT. This gives the protein CASRDNSPLHF.

The count of this clonotype is one. The junction shows a germline mismatch at one end, possibly a read error. The gene calls are TRBV4-3 and TRBJ2-2, with a weak D call TRBD1 (6 bases). Germline V gives CDR1 LGHNA, CDR2 YSLEER. The CDR3 loop spans 16 amino acids. The CDR3 region is CASSPRPGENTEELFF. CDR3 nucleotides: TGCGCCAGCAGCCCTCGGCCAGGGGAGAACACCGAGGAGCTGTTTTTT.